The rows below give T cell receptor beta chains drawn from one sample of a study of blood T cell repertoires in COVID-19. Assay used: immunoSEQ multiplex PCR; TCRdb lists only in-frame clones, some missing. The sample shows 200,000 to 300,000 clones, about four fifths of them seen only once. Sequencing was carried out using PBMCs or T cells enriched from blood (not recorded which). Receptor source: a woman aged 40 to 50 who had been exposed to COVID-19. Both conserved end residues are trimmed from each CDR3. Expanded clones get a size class; other rows say once, few or many, or leave the size out.

>NA|TRBJ1-1|TRBV28|12
ASSLIYGGAEAF
>NA|TRBJ1-3|TRBV19|14
ASSTGTGGTGNTIY
>NA|TRBJ2-3|TRBV24-1|12
ATSGPRNPDTQY
>few|TRBJ1-2|TRBV5-6|11
ASSLAGGKGYT
>NA|TRBJ1-2|TRBV28|12
ASSLPRQSYGYT
>once|TRBJ1-6|TRBV7-2|13
ASSLAGVDGSPLH
>NA|TRBJ2-7|TRBV30|10
AWTRQAGEQY
>few|TRBJ2-1|TRBV19|12
ASSLTGSYNEQF
>NA|TRBJ1-5|TRBV6-1|11
ASSEGRDQPQH
>many|TRBJ2-5|TRBV7-6|14
ASTRTGTFLQETQY
>NA|TRBJ2-1|TRBV18|12
ASSPNRGGREQF
>NA|TRBJ2-7|TRBV6-5|9
AHRGSYEQY
>NA|TRBJ2-5|TRBV2|13
ASSALTSGQETQY
>NA|TRBJ2-7|TRBV11-2|15
ASSLVTTGGGAYEQY
>NA|TRBJ2-6|TRBV9|13
ASSLMGGGANVLT
>NA|TRBJ1-2|TRBV28|16
ASSSREGTPGDLYGYT
>NA|TRBJ1-1|TRBV19|12
ASSIDRGNTEAF
>NA|TRBJ1-2|TRBV11-2|13
ASSPRQGASYGYT
>NA|TRBJ1-6|TRBV2|14
ASSEGGSGNNSPLH
>NA|TRBJ1-4|TRBV28|12
ASSPGTGNEKLF
>NA|TRBJ1-1|TRBV7-9|9
ASSRNTEAF
>NA|TRBJ1-2|TRBV7-9|14
ASSRQGSGGSYGYT
>NA|TRBJ1-1|TRBV6-5|12
ASSYSGQHTEAF
>NA|TRBJ2-5|TRBV5-1|13
ASAPSRGSGETQY
>NA|TRBJ1-6|TRBV3-1/TRBV3-2|11
ASSHGDNSPLH
>NA|TRBJ2-7|TRBV28|10
ASSFQRYEQY
>NA|TRBJ1-6|TRBV6-2/TRBV6-3|13
ASSYPGTANSPLH